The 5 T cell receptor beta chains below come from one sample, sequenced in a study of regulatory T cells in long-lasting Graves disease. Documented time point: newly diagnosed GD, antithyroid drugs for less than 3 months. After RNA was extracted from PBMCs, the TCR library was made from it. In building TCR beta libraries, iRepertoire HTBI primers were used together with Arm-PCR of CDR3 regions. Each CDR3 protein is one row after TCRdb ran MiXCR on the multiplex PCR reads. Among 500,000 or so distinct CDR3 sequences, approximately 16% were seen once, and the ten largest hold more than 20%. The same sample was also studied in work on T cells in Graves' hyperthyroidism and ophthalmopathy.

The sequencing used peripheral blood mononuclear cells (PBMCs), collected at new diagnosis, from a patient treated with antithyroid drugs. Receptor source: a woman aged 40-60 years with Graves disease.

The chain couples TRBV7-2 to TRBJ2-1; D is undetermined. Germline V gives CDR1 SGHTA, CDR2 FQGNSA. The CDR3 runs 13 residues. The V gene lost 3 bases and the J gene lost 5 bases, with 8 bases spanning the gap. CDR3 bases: TGTGCCAGCAGCTTCTTCACGAACAATGAGCAGTTCTTC. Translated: CASSFFTNNEQFF.

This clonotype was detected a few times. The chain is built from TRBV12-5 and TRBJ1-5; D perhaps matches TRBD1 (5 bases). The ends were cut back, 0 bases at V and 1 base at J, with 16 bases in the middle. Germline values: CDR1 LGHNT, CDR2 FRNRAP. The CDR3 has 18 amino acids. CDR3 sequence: CASGLVLLAWGSNQPQHF. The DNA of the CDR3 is TGTGCTAGTGGTTTGGTACTGCTTGCTTGGGGGAGCAATCAGCCCCAGCATTTT.

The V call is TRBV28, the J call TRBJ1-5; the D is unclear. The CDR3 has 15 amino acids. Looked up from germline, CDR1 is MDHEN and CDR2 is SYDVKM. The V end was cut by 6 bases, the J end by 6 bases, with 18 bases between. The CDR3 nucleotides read TGTGCCAGCAGCGACGGCTCAGGCCCGACTCAGCCCCAGCATTTT. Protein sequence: CASSDGSGPTQPQHF.

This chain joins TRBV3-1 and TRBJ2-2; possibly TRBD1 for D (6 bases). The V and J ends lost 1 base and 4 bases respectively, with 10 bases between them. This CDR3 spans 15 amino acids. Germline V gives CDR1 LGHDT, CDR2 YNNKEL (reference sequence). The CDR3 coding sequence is TGTGCCAGCAGCCAAGTTGGGGGCTCCACCGGGGAGCTGTTTTTT. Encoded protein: CASSQVGGSTGELFF.

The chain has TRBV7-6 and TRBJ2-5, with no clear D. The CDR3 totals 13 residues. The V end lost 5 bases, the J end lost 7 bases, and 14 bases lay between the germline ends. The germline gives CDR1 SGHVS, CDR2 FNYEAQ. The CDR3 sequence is CASSPVLSWTQYF. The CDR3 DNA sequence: TGTGCCAGCAGCCCAGTCCTCAGTTGGACCCAGTACTTC.